The TCR beta chain described here comes from a study of blood T cell repertoires in COVID-19. Study-wide background: Some COVID-19 samples were acute and others convalescent; all came from the United States, Italy and Spain. Sources were T cells, B-cell-depleted T cells, or PBMCs; the material itself was cDNA or gDNA.

The CDR3 extends over 17 amino acids. Trimming took 3 bases from V and 1 from J; bases not matched to a gene: 8. Germline V gene data show CDR1 as LGHNA and CDR2 as YNFKEQ. In the source study's methods: Cell counts per sample came from amplifying reference gene primers. Libraries were prepared by immunoSEQ multiplex PCR; TCRdb keeps only in-frame clonotypes and omits some of them. The D gene and trimming were derived from the DNA, and the V and J assignments and clone size from that table. Here the sample spans a few hundred thousand clones, 70% to 90% being singletons. This clone was counted between two and nine times.

The TCR originated in a woman in her 70s with acute or convalescent COVID-19. Sequenced: peripheral blood. This rearrangement joins TRBV4-2 to TRBJ2-2; 7 bases match TRBD1. The CDR3 DNA reads as TGTGCCAGCAGCCAGAGGACAGGCCGCTGGAACACCGGGGAGCTGTTTTTT. Its protein is CASSQRTGRWNTGELFF.